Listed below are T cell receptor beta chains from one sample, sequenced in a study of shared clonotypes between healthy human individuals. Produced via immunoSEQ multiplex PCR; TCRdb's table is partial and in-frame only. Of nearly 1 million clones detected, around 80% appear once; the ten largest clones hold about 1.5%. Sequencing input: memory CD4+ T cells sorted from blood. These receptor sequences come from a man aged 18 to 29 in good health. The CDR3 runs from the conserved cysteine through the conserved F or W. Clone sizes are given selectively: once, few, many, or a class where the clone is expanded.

CASSLDLSGGLTDTQYF	.	TRBJ2-3	TRBV7-2
CASSGGLPNTGELFF	.	TRBJ2-2	TRBV9
CASNRGTNTEAFF	.	TRBJ1-1	TRBV28
CASSELSLFRTSGNTIYF	.	TRBJ1-3	TRBV6-1
CASTPQTGGSGNTIYF	.	TRBJ1-3	TRBV19
CASRPQGLGNEKLFF	.	TRBJ1-4	TRBV19
CASSVKGGEQYF	.	TRBJ2-7	TRBV2
CASSQGQGGPATDTQYF	.	TRBJ2-3	TRBV4-1
CASSLRADREGNSGANVLTF	.	TRBJ2-6	TRBV7-3
CASSVPAGGTGELFF	.	TRBJ2-2	TRBV9
CASSLDSLTQAFF	few	TRBJ1-1	TRBV7-6
CAWSGRVGDTEAFF	.	TRBJ1-1	TRBV30
CAISRGLEQYF	.	TRBJ2-7	TRBV10-3
CASSWGLAVYNEQFF	.	TRBJ2-1	TRBV5-4
CASSPPGGLGGTQYF	.	TRBJ2-5	TRBV14
CASSLADQPQHF	.	TRBJ1-5	TRBV7-2
CASSPITFSGANVLTF	once	TRBJ2-6	TRBV18
CASSPRGWDTQYF	few	TRBJ2-3	TRBV7-2
CASSLRNRGEGGNTIYF	.	TRBJ1-3	TRBV7-8
CASSRQSISNQPQHF	.	TRBJ1-5	TRBV5-5
CASSSSGGTYNEQFF	.	TRBJ2-1	TRBV9
CASSDQRGNRQYF	.	TRBJ2-7	TRBV6-4
CASSGTGYNTGELFF	.	TRBJ2-2	TRBV27
CASSGGPELSGNTIYF	.	TRBJ1-3	TRBV9
CASSLAGSGNTIYF	.	TRBJ1-3	TRBV5-4
CASSTHRGISYEQYF	.	TRBJ2-7	TRBV7-2
CASTLEGLTQYF	.	TRBJ2-3	TRBV11-2
CASSSGQGYGYTF	.	TRBJ1-2	TRBV11-2
CASSINSGRARDTQYF	.	TRBJ2-3	TRBV7-9
CASSVVTGYNNEQFF	.	TRBJ2-1	TRBV9
CASSQDLGTVSYEQYF	.	TRBJ2-7	TRBV4-3
CASGWDSDTQYF	.	TRBJ2-3	TRBV5-1
CASTAGGTDTQYF	many	TRBJ2-3	TRBV5-1
CASSLVQGDSPLHF	.	TRBJ1-6	TRBV27
CASSLVRGDTQYF	.	TRBJ2-3	TRBV7-7
CASSPEGSYEQYF	once	TRBJ2-7	TRBV5-1
CASSMWGRYEQYF	.	TRBJ2-7	TRBV19
CASSVVSGANVLTF	.	TRBJ2-6	TRBV9
CASSLRQGVGGYTF	.	TRBJ1-2	TRBV6-1
CASRPSSGTYNQPQHF	.	TRBJ1-5	TRBV28